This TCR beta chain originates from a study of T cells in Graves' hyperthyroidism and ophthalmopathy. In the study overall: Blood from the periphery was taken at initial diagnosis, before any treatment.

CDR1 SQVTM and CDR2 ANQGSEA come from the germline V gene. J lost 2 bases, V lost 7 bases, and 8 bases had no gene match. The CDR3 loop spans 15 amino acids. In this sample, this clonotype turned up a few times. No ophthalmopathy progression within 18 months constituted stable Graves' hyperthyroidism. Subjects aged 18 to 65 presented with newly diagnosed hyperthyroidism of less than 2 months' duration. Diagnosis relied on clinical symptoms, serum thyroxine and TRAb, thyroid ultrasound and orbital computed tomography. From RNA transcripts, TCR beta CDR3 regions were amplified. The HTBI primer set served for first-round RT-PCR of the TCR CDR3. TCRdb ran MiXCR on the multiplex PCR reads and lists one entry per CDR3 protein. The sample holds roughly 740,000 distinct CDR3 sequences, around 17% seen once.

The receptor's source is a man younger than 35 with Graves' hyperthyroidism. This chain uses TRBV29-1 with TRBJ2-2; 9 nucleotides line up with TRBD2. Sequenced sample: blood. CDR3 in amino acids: CSARPGTSNTGELFF. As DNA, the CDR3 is TGCAGCGCTCGTCCCGGGACTAGCAACACCGGGGAGCTGTTTTTT.